The 10 T cell receptor beta chains reported below all come from one sample, sequenced in a study of shared T cell receptors in the human thymus. Using immunoSEQ multiplex PCR, the repertoire was profiled, and TCRdb retains in-frame clones only, with some absent. The sample contains approximately 580,000 clones, 70% to 80% of which appear only once. The sample was also linked to a second study, of human thymus T cells.

The sample comprised thymocytes. All receptors derive from a boy less than two years old with a congenital heart defect.

The chain combines TRBV28 with TRBJ1-1, with TRBD1 matching 11 bases. V dropped 5 bases and J dropped 7; count of bases not matched to a gene: 6. Germline assignment: CDR1 MDHEN and CDR2 SYDVKM. There are 14 residues in the CDR3. CDR3 sequence: CASSHFGTGGEAFF. CDR3 DNA sequence: TGTGCCAGCAGTCACTTCGGGACAGGGGGTGAAGCTTTCTTT.

This clone has a handful of counts. The chain is built from TRBV5-1 and TRBJ2-1; 7 bases line up with TRBD1. The J segment lost 0 bases and the V segment lost 1 base, leaving 22 bases of the junction unmatched. CDR1 and CDR2 from the germline V gene are SGHRS and YFSETQ. This CDR3 region has 22 residues. For the CDR3, the DNA is TGCGCCAGCAGCTTGTTATGGGGCGACAGGGTCCCACTACCTAGCTCCTACAATGAGCAGTTCTTC. Its translation: CASSLLWGDRVPLPSSYNEQFF.

The chain employs TRBV9 and TRBJ2-1; 11 nucleotides line up with TRBD2. This CDR3 comprises 18 residues. Looked up from germline, CDR1 is SGDLS and CDR2 is YYNGEE. The J segment lost 0 bases and the V segment lost 4 bases, leaving 9 bases of the junction unmatched. The CDR3 nucleotides are TGTGCCAGCAGCCCTGTTGGTAGCGGGAGGGGCTCCTACAATGAGCAGTTCTTC. Its translation is CASSPVGSGRGSYNEQFF.

This chain connects TRBV20-1 to TRBJ2-7; 10 nucleotides line up with TRBD2. The CDR3 is made up of 11 amino acids. Germline CDR1 is DFQATT and CDR2 is SNEGSKA (reference sequence). The V gene end was trimmed by 5 bases and the J gene end by 7 bases; junction bases not matched to a gene: 2. The CDR3 region is CSAEGLAEQYF. CDR3 coding DNA: TGCAGTGCTGAGGGACTAGCGGAGCAGTACTTC.

The V and J genes are TRBV5-4 and TRBJ2-5, with 10 bases identical to TRBD2. Looked up from germline, CDR1 is SGHNT and CDR2 is YYREEE (reference sequence). The CDR3 runs 15 residues. V shed 1 base, J shed 4 bases, and the junction held 4 bases outside the gene matches. CDR3 DNA sequence: TGTGCCAGCAGCTTGCGGCTAGCGGGAGTAGAGACCCAGTACTTC. This gives the protein CASSLRLAGVETQYF. Combining the CDR3 with reference TRBV5-4 and TRBJ2-5 gives the whole variable domain ETGVTQSPTHLIKTRGQQVTLRCSSQSGHNTVSWYQQALGQGPQFIFQYYREEENGRGNFPPRFSGLQFPNYSSELNVNALELDDSALYLCASSLRLAGVETQYFGPGTRLLVL.

The V gene is TRBV12-5, the J gene TRBJ2-1; 8 nucleotides match TRBD2. The CDR3 is made up of 13 amino acids. V shed 5 bases, J shed 9 bases, and the junction held 6 bases outside the gene matches. Germline-derived CDR1 and CDR2 are LGHNT and FRNRAP. The CDR3 bases are TGTGCTAGTGGTAGCGACGGGGGGGGTGAGCAGTTCTTC. Translation gives CASGSDGGGEQFF.

This clone was recorded only once. This chain joins TRBV27 and TRBJ2-7; the match to TRBD2 covers 10 bases. This CDR3 has 23 amino acids. With V trimmed by 7 bases and J by 0 bases, 30 bases remained unmatched. Germline CDR1 and CDR2: MNHEY and SMNVEV (reference sequence). DNA of the CDR3: TGTGCCAGCAACCCCCCTGGAAGGGCATTCGGGACTAGCGCGACTCAGCCCTCCTACGAGCAGTACTTC. This codes for CASNPPGRAFGTSATQPSYEQYF.

The chain combines TRBV6-1 with TRBJ2-7; 9 bases line up with TRBD2. The V segment lost 0 bases and the J segment 3 bases; nucleotides outside the gene matches: 15. The CDR3 loop spans 19 amino acids. Germline-derived CDR1 and CDR2 are MNHNS and SASEGT. CDR3 loop: CASSEAAFGPHSGGYEQYF. The DNA for the CDR3 is TGTGCCAGCAGTGAAGCGGCTTTTGGCCCCCATAGCGGGGGCTACGAGCAGTACTTC.

The chain joins TRBV15 to TRBJ1-1, with 7 bases that match TRBD1. This CDR3 spans 18 amino acids. From germline, CDR1 is LNHNV and CDR2 YYDKDF (reference sequence). Losses at the gene ends were 1 base for V and 7 bases for J; bases not matched to a gene: 18. CDR3: CATSRVRVKTGKGGEAFF. The DNA for the CDR3 is TGTGCCACCAGCAGAGTCCGGGTGAAGACAGGGAAAGGTGGTGAAGCTTTCTTT.

The chain is built from TRBV28 and TRBJ2-1, with TRBD2 matching 12 bases. The CDR3 contains 21 residues. From germline, CDR1 is MDHEN and CDR2 SYDVKM. V lost 2 bases, J lost 12 bases, and 26 bases stayed unmatched. The CDR3 DNA follows: TGTGCCAGCAGTTTAGTACCTGAGATAAGGCCTAGCGGGAGGGGGACGGGGGGGCAGTTCTTC. This encodes CASSLVPEIRPSGRGTGGQFF.